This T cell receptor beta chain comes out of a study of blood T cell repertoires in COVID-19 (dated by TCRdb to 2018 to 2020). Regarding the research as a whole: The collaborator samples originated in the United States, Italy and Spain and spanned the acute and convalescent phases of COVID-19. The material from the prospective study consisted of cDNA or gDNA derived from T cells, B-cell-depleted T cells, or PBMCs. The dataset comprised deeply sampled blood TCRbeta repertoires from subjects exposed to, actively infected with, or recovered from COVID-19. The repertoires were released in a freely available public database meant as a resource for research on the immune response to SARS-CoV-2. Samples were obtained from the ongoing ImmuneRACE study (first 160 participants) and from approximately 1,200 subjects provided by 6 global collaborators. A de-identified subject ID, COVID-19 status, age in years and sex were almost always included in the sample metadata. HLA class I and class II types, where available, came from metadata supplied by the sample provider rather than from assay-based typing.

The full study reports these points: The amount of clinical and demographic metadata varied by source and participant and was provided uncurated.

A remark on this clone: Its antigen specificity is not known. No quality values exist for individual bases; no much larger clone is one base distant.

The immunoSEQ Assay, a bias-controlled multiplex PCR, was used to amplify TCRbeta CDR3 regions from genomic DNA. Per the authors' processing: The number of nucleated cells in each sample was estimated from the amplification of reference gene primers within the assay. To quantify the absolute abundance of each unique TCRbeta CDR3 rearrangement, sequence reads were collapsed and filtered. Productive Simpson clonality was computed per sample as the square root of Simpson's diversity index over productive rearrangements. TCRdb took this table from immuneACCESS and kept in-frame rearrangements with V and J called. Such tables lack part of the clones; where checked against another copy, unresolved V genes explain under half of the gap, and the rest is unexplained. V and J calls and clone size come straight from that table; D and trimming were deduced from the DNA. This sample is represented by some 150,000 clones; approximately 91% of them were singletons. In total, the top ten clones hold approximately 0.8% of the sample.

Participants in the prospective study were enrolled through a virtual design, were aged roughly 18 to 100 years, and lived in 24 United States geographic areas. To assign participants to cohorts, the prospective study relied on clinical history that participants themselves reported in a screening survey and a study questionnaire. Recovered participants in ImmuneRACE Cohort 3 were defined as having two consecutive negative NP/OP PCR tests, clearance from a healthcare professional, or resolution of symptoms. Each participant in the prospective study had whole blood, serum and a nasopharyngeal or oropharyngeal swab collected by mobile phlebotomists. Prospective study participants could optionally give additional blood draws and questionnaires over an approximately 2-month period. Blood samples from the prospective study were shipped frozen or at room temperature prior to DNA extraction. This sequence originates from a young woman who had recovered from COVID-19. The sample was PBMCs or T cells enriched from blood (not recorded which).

The nucleotides are TGTGCCAGCAGCTTGGAAATTTCAGGGGCAACTAATGAAAAACTGTTTTTT. It codes for CASSLEISGATNEKLFF. The V and J genes are TRBV5-5 and TRBJ1-4; the D gene is perhaps TRBD1, from 6 matching bases. The V and J ends are trimmed by 0 bases and 0 bases, leaving 12 bases between them. CDR1 and CDR2 are drawn from the germline V gene (reference sequence): SGHKS, YYEKEE. The CDR3 starts with the cysteine, ends with the phenylalanine, and has 17 residues. Of the read, only the CDR3 DNA is kept; its 51 bases are in frame from base 1.